This TCR beta chain is from a study of CD8 T cells in ankylosing spondylitis. TCRdb reanalysed the 5' RACE reads using MiXCR and keeps one entry per CDR3 protein. The repertoire holds 200,000 to 250,000 distinct CDR3 sequences, with about 10% as singletons. Germline V gene lookup returns CDR1 SGHRS and CDR2 YFSETQ. V was pared by 3 bases and J by 1 base, with 6 bases between. The CDR3 totals 13 residues. General study points: Those disease-linked clones were CD8+; they were also relatively rare in peripheral blood. Among TCR beta sequences, a motif of several highly homologous variants appeared characteristic of ankylosing spondylitis blood. Significantly higher representation of disease-linked clones was reported for matched ankylosing spondylitis synovial fluid.

This clonotype came up many times. The antigen remains undetermined. Material: blood, either unsorted or a sorted T cell fraction (not recorded which). The chain has TRBV5-1 and TRBJ2-3, with D hard to call. The origin of this receptor is a male donor with ankylosing spondylitis or in good health (not recorded which). The DNA for the CDR3 is TGCGCCAGCAGCTCATCTGGCACAGATACGCAGTATTTT. Its protein product is CASSSSGTDTQYF. Variable domain in full (rest from reference TRBV5-1 and TRBJ2-3): KAGVTQTPRYLIKTRGQQVTLSCSPISGHRSVSWYQQTPGQGLQFLFEYFSETQRNKGNFPGRFSGRQFSNSRSEMNVSTLELGDSALYLCASSSSGTDTQYFGPGTRLTVL.